The rows below give T cell receptor beta chains drawn from one sample of a study of blood T cell repertoires in COVID-19. Here immunoSEQ multiplex PCR was the method, and the copy in TCRdb shows in-frame clones only, minus some. The sample comprises about 6,800 clones, about 85% of which are singletons, and around a sixth rests with the top ten. Sample: peripheral blood. The receptors here all came from a human donor in a cohort sampled during active COVID-19. Both conserved end residues are part of each CDR3. The D gene is left open where the match is weak. The size entry is marked missing in some rows and otherwise reads once, few, many or a size class.

.	TRBV2	TRBJ1-4	.	CASQGSATNEKLFF	TGTGCCAGCCAGGGCTCAGCAACTAATGAAAAACTGTTTTTT
few	TRBV5-8	TRBJ1-2	TRBD1	CASSFWQGARDYGYTF	TGTGCCAGCAGCTTTTGGCAGGGGGCGCGTGACTATGGCTACACCTTC
.	TRBV6-1	TRBJ1-2	TRBD1	CASREGWTGPSYGYTF	TGTGCCAGCAGGGAAGGATGGACAGGGCCATCCTATGGCTACACCTTC
.	TRBV2	TRBJ2-7	.	CASSGLFGEQYF	TGTGCCAGCAGTGGACTATTTGGCGAGCAGTACTTC
.	TRBV4-1	TRBJ2-1	.	CASSQLETIGHNEQFF	TGCGCCAGCAGCCAACTAGAAACTATCGGCCACAATGAGCAGTTCTTC
once	TRBV18	TRBJ2-7	.	CASSHSGFVEQYF	TGTGCCAGCTCACACTCGGGGTTTGTTGAGCAGTACTTC
.	TRBV5-1	TRBJ2-7	TRBD1	CASSWTGGRSYEQYF	TGCGCCAGCAGCTGGACAGGGGGCAGGTCCTACGAGCAGTACTTC
.	TRBV29-1	TRBJ1-5	TRBD1	CSVGTGSPNQPQHF	TGCAGCGTTGGGACAGGGAGCCCTAATCAGCCCCAGCATTTT
.	TRBV5-1	TRBJ2-5	TRBD1	CASSLEGGTGGEETQYF	TGCGCCAGCAGCTTGGAAGGCGGGACAGGGGGCGAAGAGACCCAGTACTTC
.	TRBV19	TRBJ2-2	TRBD1	CASIGRTGGTGELFF	TGTGCCAGTATCGGAAGGACAGGGGGCACCGGGGAGCTGTTTTTT
once	TRBV4-1	TRBJ1-5	.	CASSQGRGPFFVQPQHF	TGCGCCAGCAGCCAAGGCAGGGGCCCCTTCTTCGTACAGCCCCAGCATTTT
few	TRBV18	TRBJ2-7	.	CASSVGVGSYEQYF	TGTGCCAGCTCAGTGGGGGTCGGGAGTTACGAGCAGTACTTC
.	TRBV7-8	TRBJ1-1	TRBD1	CASSLSPLGTGFAEAFF	TGTGCCAGCAGCTTAAGCCCACTTGGGACAGGGTTTGCTGAAGCTTTCTTT
.	TRBV11-2	TRBJ2-3	.	CASSLARSTDTQYF	TGTGCCAGCAGCTTAGCTAGAAGCACAGATACGCAGTATTTT
once	TRBV5-1	TRBJ1-2	TRBD1	CASSSGQGQANYGYTF	TGCGCCAGCAGCTCCGGACAGGGACAGGCTAACTATGGCTACACCTTC
.	TRBV5-5	TRBJ1-1	.	CASSLAPQGLGEAFF	TGTGCCAGCAGCTTGGCCCCGCAGGGGTTAGGTGAAGCTTTCTTT
.	TRBV5-1	TRBJ1-6	TRBD1	CASSFPGGNSPLHF	TGCGCCAGCAGCTTTCCAGGGGGCAATTCACCCCTCCACTTT
.	TRBV3-1/TRBV3-2	TRBJ2-1	.	CASSQTDYNEQFF	TGTGCCAGCAGCCAGACAGATTACAATGAGCAGTTCTTC
.	TRBV4-2	TRBJ2-3	.	CASSNQLPDTQYF	TGTGCCAGCAGCAACCAACTTCCGGATACGCAGTATTTT
.	TRBV11-2	TRBJ1-4	.	CASKRTTNEKLFF	TGTGCCAGTAAGAGGACAACTAATGAAAAACTGTTTTTT
.	TRBV2	TRBJ2-7	TRBD2	CASDSPRGGEYEQYF	TGTGCCAGCGATTCCCCGCGGGGGGGGGAATACGAGCAGTACTTC
.	TRBV29-1	TRBJ2-1	TRBD2	CSVDSEGTSGTFFSYNEQFF	TGCAGCGTTGATTCGGAGGGGACTAGCGGAACCTTTTTCTCCTACAATGAGCAGTTCTTC
.	TRBV5-1	TRBJ1-2	.	CASSLAGREDGYTF	TGCGCCAGCAGCTTGGCAGGGAGGGAAGATGGCTACACCTTC
.	TRBV7-8	TRBJ1-2	TRBD1	CASSSTGGNYGYTF	TGTGCCAGCAGCTCGACAGGGGGTAACTATGGCTACACCTTC
.	TRBV7-9	TRBJ1-2	TRBD1	CASSWTGGYTF	TGTGCCAGCAGCTGGACAGGGGGTTACACCTTC
.	TRBV18	TRBJ2-3	.	CASSRDSTDTQYF	TGTGCCAGCTCGCGGGACAGCACAGATACGCAGTATTTT
.	TRBV6-1	TRBJ2-1	.	CASSERSFHNEQFF	TGTGCCAGCAGTGAAAGGAGTTTTCACAATGAGCAGTTCTTC